This T cell receptor beta chain was observed in a study of cytomegalovirus exposure and HLA in healthy donors. On the study more broadly: Falling in the Caucasian-associated ancestry cluster were 81% of 398 genotyped donors.

As concerns this clone: The antigen is unknown.

Points from the study as a whole: Presence/absence comparisons presumed near-even sequencing depth among donors. As confirmed in vitro, three CMV-associated chains were specific for CMV antigens.

Trimming took 3 bases from V and 8 from J; bases not matched to a gene: 7. Germline lookup yields CDR1 SEHNR and CDR2 FQNEAQ (reference sequence). The CDR3 runs to 15 residues. In the PCR, 60 Vbeta and 13 Jbeta primers were used. Profiled with immunoSEQ multiplex PCR; TCRdb holds only in-frame clones, not every one. This sample has 110,000 to 150,000 clones, with around 77% found just once. The TCR sequence derives from a man aged 18-30 years in good health and CMV-seronegative. Sequencing input: PBMCs. This chain connects TRBV7-9 to TRBJ1-4, with 9 bases that match TRBD1. The CDR3, as DNA: TGTGCCAGCAGCTTGGGGACAGGGATCGAAGAAAAACTGTTTTTT. As protein: CASSLGTGIEEKLFF.